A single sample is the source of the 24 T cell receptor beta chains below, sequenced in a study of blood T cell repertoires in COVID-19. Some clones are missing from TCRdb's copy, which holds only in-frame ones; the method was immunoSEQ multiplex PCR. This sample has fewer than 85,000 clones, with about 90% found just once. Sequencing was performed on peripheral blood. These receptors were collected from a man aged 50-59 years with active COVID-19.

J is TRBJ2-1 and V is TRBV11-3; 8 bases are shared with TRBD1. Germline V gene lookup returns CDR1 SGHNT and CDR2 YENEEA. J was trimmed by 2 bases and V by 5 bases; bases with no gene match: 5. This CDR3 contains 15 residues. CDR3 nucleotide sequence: TGTGCCAGCAGCACTGGACAGGGCACCTACAATGAGCAGTTCTTC. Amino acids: CASSTGQGTYNEQFF.

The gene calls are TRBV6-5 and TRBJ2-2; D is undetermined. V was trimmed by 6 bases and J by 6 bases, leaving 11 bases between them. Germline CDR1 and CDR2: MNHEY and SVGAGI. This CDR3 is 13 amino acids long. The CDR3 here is CASRTALAGELFF. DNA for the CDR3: TGTGCCAGCAGAACAGCCCTTGCCGGGGAGCTGTTTTTT.

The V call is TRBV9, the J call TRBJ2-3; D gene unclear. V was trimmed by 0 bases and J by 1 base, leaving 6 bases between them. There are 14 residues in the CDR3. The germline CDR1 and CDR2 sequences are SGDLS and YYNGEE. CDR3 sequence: CASSVESGTDTQYF. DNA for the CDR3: TGTGCCAGCAGCGTAGAGAGCGGCACAGATACGCAGTATTTT.

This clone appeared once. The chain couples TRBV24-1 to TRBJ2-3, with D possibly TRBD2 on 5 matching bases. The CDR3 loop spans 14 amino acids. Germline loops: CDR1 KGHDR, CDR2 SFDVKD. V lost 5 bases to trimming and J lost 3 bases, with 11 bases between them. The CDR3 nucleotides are TGTGCCACCAGTGGCTACGGGGTAACAGATACGCAGTATTTT. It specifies CATSGYGVTDTQYF.

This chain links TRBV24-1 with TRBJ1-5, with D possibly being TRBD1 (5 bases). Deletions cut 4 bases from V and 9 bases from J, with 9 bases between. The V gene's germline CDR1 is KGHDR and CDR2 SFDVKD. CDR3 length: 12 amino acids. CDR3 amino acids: CATSELGLPQHF. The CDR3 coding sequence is TGTGCCACCAGTGAATTGGGACTGCCCCAGCATTTT.

The CDR3 here is CASLRSGTGYTF. The DNA of the CDR3 is TGTGCCAGCTTAAGAAGCGGGACGGGCTACACCTTC. J is TRBJ1-2 and V is TRBV13; TRBD1 is a possible D gene (5 bases). Trimming removed 8 bases at V and 8 bases at J, with 15 bases between. The CDR3 length is 12 residues. Germline V gene sequence: CDR1 PRHDT, CDR2 FYEKMQ (reference sequence).

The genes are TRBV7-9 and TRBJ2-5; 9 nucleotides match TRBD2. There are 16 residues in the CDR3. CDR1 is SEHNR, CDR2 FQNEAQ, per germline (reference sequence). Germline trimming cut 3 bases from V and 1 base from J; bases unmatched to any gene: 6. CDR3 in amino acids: CASSFPTSGLQETQYF. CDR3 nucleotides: TGTGCCAGCAGCTTTCCGACTAGCGGCCTCCAAGAGACCCAGTACTTC.

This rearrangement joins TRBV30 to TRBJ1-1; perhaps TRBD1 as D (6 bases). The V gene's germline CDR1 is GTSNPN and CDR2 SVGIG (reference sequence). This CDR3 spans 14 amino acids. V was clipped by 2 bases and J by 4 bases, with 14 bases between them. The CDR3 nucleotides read TGTGCCTGGAGTCTGGGGGCAGGACTCACTGAAGCTTTCTTT. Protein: CAWSLGAGLTEAFF.

The DNA for the CDR3 is TGTGCCACCTTGACAGGGAACTATGGCTACACCTTC. This codes for CATLTGNYGYTF. The V and J genes are TRBV12-3 or TRBV12-4 and TRBJ1-2; 7 nucleotides agree with TRBD1. J gave up 2 bases and V 10 bases, and 4 bases lay outside the gene matches. This CDR3 has 12 residues.

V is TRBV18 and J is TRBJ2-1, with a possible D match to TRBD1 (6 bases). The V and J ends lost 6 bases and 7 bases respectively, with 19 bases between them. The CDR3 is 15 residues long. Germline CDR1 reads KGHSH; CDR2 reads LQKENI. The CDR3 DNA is TGTGCCAGCTCCCCCGGACAGCTGGAGGTGAATGAGCAGTTCTTC. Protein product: CASSPGQLEVNEQFF.

The CDR3 loop is CASSLAFDFNSYNEQFF. As DNA, the CDR3 is TGTGCCAGCAGCTTAGCATTCGACTTTAACTCCTACAATGAGCAGTTCTTC. The gene calls are TRBV7-2 and TRBJ2-1, with no clear D. The V gene lost 0 bases and the J gene lost 0 bases, with 12 bases spanning the gap. The CDR3 contains 17 residues. The germline V gene encodes CDR1 SGHTA and CDR2 FQGNSA.

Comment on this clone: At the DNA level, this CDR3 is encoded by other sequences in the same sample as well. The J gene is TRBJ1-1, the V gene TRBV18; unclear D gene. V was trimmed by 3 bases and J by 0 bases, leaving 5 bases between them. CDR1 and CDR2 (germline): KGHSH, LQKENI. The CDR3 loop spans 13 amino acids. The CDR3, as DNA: TGTGCCAGCTCACCGCAGATGAACACTGAAGCTTTCTTT. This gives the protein CASSPQMNTEAFF.

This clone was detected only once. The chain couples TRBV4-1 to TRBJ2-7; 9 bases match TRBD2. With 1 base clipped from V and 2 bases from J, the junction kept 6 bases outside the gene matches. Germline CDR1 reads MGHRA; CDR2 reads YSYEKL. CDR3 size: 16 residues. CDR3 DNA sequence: TGCGCCAGCAGCCAAGGAAGTGTAGCGGGGGCCTACGAGCAGTACTTC. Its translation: CASSQGSVAGAYEQYF.

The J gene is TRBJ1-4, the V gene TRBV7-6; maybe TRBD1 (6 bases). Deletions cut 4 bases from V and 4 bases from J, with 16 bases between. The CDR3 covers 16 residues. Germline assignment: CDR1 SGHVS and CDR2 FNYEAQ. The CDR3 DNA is TGTGCCAGCAGCTCGCAACAGGGAAGTGTTAATGAAAAACTGTTTTTT. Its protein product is CASSSQQGSVNEKLFF.

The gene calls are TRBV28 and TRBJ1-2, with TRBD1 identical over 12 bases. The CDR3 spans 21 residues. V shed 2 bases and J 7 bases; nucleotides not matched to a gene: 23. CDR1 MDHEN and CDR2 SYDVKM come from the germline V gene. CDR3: CASSLLFILSTPGQGAFGYTF. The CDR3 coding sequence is TGTGCCAGCAGTTTACTATTTATATTATCTACGCCGGGACAGGGGGCATTTGGCTACACCTTC.

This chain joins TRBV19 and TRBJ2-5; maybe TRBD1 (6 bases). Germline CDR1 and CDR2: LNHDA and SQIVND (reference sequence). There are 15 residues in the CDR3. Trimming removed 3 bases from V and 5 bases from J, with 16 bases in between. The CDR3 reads CASSIIRGERETQYF. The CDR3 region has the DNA TGTGCCAGTAGTATTATCAGGGGCGAGAGGGAGACCCAGTACTTC.

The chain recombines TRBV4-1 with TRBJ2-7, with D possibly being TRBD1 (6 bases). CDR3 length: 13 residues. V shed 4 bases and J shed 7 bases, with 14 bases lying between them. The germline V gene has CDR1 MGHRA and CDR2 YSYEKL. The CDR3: CASSRLQGGEQYF. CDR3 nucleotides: TGCGCCAGCAGCCGTTTACAGGGCGGTGAGCAGTACTTC.

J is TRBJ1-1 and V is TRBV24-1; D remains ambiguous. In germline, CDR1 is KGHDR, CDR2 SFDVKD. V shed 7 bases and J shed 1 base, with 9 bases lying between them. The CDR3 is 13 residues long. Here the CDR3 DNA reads TGTGCCACCAGCCGGGAGGAGAACACTGAAGCTTTCTTT. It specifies CATSREENTEAFF.

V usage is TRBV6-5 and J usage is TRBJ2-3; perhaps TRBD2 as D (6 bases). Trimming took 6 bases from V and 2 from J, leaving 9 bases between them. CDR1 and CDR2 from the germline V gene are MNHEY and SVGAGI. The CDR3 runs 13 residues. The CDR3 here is CASRGDSTDTQYF. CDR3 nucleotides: TGTGCCAGCAGGGGGGACTCCACAGATACGCAGTATTTT.

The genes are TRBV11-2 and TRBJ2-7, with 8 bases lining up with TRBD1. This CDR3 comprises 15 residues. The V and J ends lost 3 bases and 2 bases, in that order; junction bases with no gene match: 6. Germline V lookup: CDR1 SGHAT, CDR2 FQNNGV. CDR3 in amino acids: CASSFSTGGTYEQYF. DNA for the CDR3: TGTGCCAGCAGCTTTTCAACAGGGGGGACCTACGAGCAGTACTTC.

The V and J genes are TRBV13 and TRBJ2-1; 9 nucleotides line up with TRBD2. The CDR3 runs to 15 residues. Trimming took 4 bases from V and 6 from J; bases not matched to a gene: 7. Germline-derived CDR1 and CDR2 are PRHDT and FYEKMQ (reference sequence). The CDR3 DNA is TGTGCCAGCAGCTCCCTAGCGGGGCCCCCCAATGAGCAGTTCTTC. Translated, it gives CASSSLAGPPNEQFF.

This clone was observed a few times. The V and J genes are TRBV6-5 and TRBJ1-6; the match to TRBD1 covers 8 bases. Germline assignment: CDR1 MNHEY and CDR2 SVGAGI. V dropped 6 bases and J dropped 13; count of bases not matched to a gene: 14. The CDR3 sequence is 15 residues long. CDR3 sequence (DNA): TGTGCCAGCAGGAGGGGACAGGATCCGGGTATGCCCCTCCACTTT. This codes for CASRRGQDPGMPLHF.

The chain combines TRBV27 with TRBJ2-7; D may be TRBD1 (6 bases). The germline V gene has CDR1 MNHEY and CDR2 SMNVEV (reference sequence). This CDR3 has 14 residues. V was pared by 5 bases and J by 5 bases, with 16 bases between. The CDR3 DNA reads TGTGCCAGCAGTCTAAGACAGGTTCGGGACGAGCAGTACTTC. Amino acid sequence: CASSLRQVRDEQYF.

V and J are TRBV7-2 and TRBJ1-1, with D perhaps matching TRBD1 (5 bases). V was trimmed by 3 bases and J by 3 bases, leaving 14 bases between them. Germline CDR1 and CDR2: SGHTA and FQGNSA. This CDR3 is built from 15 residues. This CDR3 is CASSFGGGWDTEAFF. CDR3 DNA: TGTGCCAGCAGCTTCGGGGGTGGATGGGACACTGAAGCTTTCTTT. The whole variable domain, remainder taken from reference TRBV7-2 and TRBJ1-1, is GAGVSQSPSNKVTEKGKDVELRCDPISGHTALYWYRQSLGQGLEFLIYFQGNSAPDKSGLPSDRFSAERTGGSVSTLTIQRTQQEDSAVYLCASSFGGGWDTEAFFGQGTRLTVV.